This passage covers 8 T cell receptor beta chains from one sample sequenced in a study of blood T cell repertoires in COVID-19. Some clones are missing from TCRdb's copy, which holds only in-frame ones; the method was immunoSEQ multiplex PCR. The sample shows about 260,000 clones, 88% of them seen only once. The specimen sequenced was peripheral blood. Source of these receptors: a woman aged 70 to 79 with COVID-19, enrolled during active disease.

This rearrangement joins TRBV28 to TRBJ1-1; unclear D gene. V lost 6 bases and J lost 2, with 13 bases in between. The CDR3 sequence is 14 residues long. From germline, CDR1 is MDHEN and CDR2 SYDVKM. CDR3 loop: CASRRPTVNTEAFF. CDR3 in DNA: TGTGCCAGCAGACGACCTACAGTAAACACTGAAGCTTTCTTT.

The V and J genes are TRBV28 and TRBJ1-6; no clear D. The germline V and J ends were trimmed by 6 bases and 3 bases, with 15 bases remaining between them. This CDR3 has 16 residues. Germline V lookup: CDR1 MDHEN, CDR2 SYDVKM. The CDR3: CASRPLVPSYNSPLHF. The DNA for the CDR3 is TGTGCCAGCAGACCCCTCGTACCTAGCTATAATTCACCCCTCCACTTT.

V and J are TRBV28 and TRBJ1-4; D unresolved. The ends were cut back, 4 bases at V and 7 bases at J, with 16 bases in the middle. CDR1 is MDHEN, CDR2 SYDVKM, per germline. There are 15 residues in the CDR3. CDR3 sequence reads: CASSSAAARTEKLFF. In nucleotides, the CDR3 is TGTGCCAGCAGTTCCGCGGCAGCGCGCACTGAAAAACTGTTTTTT.

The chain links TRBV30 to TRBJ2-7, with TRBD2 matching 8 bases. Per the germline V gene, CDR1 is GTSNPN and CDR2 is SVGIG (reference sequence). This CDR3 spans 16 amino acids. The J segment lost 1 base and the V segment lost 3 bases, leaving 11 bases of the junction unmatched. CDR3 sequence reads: CAWRGEGLADSYEQYF. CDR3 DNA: TGTGCCTGGAGGGGAGAAGGACTAGCAGATTCCTACGAGCAGTACTTC.

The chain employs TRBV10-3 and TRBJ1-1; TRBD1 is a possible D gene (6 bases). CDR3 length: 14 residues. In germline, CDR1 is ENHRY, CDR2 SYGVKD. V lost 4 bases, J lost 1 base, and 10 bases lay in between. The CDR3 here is CAISVTGANTEAFF. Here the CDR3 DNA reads TGTGCCATCAGTGTGACAGGAGCGAACACTGAAGCTTTCTTT.

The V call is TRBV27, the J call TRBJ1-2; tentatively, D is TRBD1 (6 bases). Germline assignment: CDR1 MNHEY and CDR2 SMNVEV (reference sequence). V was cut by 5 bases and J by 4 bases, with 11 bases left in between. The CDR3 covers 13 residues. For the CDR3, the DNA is TGTGCCAGCAGTGTAACAGGGAGCTATGGCTACACCTTC. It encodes CASSVTGSYGYTF.

The CDR3 reads CASRPSSGTYNEQFF. The CDR3 DNA sequence: TGTGCCAGCAGGCCGTCCAGCGGGACCTACAATGAGCAGTTCTTC. The chain carries TRBV6-5 and TRBJ2-1; 7 bases are shared with TRBD2. The ends lost 6 bases at V and 2 bases at J; junction bases unmatched: 7. The CDR3 runs to 15 residues. Per the germline V gene, CDR1 is MNHEY and CDR2 is SVGAGI.

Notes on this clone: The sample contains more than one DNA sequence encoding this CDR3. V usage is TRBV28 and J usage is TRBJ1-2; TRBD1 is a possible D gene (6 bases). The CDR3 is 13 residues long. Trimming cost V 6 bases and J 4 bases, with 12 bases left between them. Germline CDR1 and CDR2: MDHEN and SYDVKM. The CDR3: CASSLQGGYGYTF. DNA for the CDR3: TGTGCCAGCAGCTTACAGGGCGGCTATGGCTACACCTTC.